The sequence of this T cell receptor (beta chain) was determined in a study of spatial heterogeneity in lung cancer. Study as a whole: A module score for T cells, taken from matched bulk RNA-seq, correlated strongly with TCR transcript counts in tumor regions. Study results and caveats: Counts that tracked tumor mutation counts were those of expanded intratumoral alpha and beta TCRs.

Time point: sample taken at primary tumor resection. The 72 donors had untreated early-stage non-small cell lung cancer. Every individual TCR cDNA molecule carried its own unique molecular identifier, which allowed correction of PCR and sequencing errors. TCRdb used MiXCR to reprocess the 5' RACE reads, holding one entry per CDR3 protein. The data show about 13,000 distinct CDR3 sequences, over 6.5% seen once. This clonotype showed up many times. The target antigen is unknown. Germline values: CDR1 LGHNA, CDR2 YNFKEQ. CDR3 length: 15 residues. The V and J ends lost 0 bases and 7 bases, in that order; junction bases with no gene match: 2.

The V gene is TRBV4-2, the J gene TRBJ1-5, with 11 bases that match TRBD1. The receptor was isolated from a female donor with early-stage non-small cell lung cancer. The specimen was lung tumor tissue, collected at surgery. Written as DNA, the CDR3 is TGTGCCAGCAGCCAAGAGGGGGACAGGGGGCAGCCCCAGCATTTT. Amino acid sequence: CASSQEGDRGQPQHF.